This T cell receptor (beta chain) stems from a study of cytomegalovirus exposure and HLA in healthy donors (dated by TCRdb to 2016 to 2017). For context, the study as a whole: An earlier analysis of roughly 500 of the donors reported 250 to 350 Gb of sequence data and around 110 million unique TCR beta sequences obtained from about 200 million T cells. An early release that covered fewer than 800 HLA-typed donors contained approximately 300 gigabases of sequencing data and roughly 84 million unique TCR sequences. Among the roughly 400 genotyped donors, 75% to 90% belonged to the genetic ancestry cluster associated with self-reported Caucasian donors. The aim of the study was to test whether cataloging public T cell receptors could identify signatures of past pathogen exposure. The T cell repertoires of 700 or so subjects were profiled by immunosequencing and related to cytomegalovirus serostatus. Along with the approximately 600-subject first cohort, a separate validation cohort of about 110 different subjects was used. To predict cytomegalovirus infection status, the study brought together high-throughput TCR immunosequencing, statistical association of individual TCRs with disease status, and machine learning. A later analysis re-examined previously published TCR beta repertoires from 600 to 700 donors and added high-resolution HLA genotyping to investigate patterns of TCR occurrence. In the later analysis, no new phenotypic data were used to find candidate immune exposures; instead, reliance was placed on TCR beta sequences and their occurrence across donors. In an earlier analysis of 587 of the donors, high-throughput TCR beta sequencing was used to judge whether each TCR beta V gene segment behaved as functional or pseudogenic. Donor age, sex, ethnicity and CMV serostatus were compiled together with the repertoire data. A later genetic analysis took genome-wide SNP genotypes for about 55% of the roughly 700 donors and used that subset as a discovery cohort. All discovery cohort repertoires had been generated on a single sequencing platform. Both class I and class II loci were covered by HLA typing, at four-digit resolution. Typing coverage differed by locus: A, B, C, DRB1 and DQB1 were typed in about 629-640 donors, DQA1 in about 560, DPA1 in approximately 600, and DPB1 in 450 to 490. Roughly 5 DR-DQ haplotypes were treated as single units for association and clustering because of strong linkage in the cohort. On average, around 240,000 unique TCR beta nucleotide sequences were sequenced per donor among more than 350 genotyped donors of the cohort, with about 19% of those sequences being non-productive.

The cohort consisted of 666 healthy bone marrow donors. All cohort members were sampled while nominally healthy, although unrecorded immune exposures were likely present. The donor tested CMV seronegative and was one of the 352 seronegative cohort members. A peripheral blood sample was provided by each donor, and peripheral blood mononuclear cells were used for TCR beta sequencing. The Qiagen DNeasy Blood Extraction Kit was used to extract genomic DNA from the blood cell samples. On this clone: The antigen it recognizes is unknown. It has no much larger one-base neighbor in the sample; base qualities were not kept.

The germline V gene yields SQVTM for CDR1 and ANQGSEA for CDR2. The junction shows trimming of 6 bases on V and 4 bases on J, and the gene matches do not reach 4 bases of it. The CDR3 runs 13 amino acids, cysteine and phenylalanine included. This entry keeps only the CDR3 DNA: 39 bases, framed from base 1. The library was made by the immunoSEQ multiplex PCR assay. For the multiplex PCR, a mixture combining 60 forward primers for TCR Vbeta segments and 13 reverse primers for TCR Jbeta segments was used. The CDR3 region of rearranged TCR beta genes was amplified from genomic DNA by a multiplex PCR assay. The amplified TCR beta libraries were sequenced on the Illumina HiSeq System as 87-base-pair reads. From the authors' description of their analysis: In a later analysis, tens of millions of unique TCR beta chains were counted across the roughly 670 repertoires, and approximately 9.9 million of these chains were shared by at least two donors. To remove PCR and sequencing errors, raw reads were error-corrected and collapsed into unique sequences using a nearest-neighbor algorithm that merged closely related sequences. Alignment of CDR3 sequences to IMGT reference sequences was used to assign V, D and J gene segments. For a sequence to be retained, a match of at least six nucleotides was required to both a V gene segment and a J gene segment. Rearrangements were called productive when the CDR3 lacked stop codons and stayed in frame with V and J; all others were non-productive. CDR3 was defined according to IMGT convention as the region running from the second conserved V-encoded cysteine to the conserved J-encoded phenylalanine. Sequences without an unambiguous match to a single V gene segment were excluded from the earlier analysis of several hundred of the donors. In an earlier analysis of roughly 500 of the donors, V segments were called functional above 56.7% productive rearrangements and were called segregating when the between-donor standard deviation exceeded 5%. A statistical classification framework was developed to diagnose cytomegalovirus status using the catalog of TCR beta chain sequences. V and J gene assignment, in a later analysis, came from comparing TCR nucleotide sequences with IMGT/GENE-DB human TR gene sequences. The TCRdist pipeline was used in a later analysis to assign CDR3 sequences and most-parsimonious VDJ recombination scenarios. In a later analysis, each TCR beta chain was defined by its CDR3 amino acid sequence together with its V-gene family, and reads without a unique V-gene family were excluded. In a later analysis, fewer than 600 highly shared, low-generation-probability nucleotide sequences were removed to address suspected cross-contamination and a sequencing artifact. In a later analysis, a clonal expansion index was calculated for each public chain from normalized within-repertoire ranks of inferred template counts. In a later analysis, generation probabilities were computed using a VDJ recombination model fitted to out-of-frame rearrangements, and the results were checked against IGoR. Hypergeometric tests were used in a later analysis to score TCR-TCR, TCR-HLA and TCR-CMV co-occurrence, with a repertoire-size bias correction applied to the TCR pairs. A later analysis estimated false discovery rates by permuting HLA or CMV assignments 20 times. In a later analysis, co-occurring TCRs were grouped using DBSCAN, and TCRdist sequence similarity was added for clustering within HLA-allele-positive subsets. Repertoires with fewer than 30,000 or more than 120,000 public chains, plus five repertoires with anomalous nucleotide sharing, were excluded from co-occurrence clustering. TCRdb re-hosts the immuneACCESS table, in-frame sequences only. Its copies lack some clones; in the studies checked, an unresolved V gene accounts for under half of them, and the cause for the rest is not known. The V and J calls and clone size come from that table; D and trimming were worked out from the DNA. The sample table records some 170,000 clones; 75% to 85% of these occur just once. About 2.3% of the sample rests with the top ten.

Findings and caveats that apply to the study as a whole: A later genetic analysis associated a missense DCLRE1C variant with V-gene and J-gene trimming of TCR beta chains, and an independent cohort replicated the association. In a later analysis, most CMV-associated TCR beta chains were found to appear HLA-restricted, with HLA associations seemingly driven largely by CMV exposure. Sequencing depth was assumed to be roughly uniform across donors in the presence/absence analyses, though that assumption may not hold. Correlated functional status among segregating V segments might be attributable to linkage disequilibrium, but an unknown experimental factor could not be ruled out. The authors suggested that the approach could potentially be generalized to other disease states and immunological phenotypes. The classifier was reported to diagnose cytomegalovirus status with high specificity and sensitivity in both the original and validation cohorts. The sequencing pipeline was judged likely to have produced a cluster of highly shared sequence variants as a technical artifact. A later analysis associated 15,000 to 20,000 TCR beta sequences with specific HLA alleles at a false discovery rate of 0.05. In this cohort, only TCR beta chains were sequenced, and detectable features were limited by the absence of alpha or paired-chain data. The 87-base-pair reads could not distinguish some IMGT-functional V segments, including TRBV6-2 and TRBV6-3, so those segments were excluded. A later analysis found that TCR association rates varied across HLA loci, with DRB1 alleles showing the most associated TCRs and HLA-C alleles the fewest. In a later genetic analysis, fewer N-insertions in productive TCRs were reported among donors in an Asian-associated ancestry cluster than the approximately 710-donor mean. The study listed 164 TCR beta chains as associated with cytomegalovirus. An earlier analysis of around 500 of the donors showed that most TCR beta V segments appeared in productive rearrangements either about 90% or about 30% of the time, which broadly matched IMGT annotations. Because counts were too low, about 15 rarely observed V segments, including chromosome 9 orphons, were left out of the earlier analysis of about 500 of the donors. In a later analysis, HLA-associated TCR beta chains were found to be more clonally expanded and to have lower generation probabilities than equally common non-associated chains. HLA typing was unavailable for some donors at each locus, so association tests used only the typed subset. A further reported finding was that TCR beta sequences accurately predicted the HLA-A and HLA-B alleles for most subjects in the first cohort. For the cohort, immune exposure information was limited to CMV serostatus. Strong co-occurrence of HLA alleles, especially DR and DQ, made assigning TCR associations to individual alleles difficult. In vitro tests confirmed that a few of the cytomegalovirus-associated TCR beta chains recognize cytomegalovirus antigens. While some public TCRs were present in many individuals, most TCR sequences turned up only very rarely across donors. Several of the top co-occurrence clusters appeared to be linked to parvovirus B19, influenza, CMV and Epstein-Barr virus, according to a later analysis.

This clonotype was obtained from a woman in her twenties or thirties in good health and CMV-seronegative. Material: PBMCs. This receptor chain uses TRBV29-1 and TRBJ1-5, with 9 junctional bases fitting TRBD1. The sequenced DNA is TGCAGCGTGGTGGACAGGGGAAATCAGCCCCAGCATTTT. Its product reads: CSVVDRGNQPQHF.